This T cell receptor (beta chain) was captured by sequencing in a study of CXCR3-negative and CXCR3-positive naive CD8 T cells (dated by TCRdb to about 2019). As for the study more broadly: In total, roughly 140 million TRB reads were obtained, which works out to roughly 1.5 +/- 0.3 million reads per library. The TRBV-TRBJ cluster analysis covered naive subsets from 5 or 6 donors and memory cells from 3 donors. The diversity and physicochemical repertoire analyses included some 11 donors pooled from two independent experiments. Results and caveats for the whole study, not just this receptor: Because CXCR3 expression was partially decreased after cryopreservation, freshly isolated PBMCs were used for most assays. Naive CXCR3-negative and CXCR3-positive cells from the same donor showed similar TRBV-TRBJ usage, whereas memory cells showed distinct patterns. Comparably high repertoire diversity was found in both naive subsets, whereas much lower repertoire diversity was found in memory CD8+ T cells. TRB CDR3s from CXCR3-positive naive cells showed higher hydrophobicity (lower Kidera factor 4), lower energy, and higher strength and volume indices than CXCR3-negative naive cells. Surface CD5, linked to self-reactivity in mice, was comparable between naive subsets; TCR interaction strength was therefore also inferred from TRB CDR3 physicochemical properties.

The CDR3 starts with the cysteine, ends with the phenylalanine, and has 15 residues. No DNA is listed. Reading the germline V gene gives CDR1 SQVTM and CDR2 ANQGSEA. With respect to this clonotype: Its target antigen remains unknown.

TCRdb names NextSeq 550 as the instrument used. The Human TCR Profiling Kit (MiLaboratory) was used to make UMI-labeled 5' RACE TRB cDNA libraries. The full amount of extracted RNA was used for cDNA synthesis, and the full amount of resulting cDNA was used for PCR amplification. Libraries were prepared in parallel with an identical number of PCR cycles. The study's own analysis went as follows. With a requirement of at least two reads per UMI, MIGEC and MiXCR extracted about 53,000 +/- 9,400 unique UMI-labeled TRB cDNA molecules per library. Each library averaged roughly 36,000 +/- 9,600 functional in-frame TRB CDR3 nucleotide clonotypes without stop codons. Diversity metrics, including normalized Shannon-Wiener and Chao1, were computed in VDJtools after downsampling to 5000 UMI-labeled TRB molecules per sample. VDJtools computed clonotype-size-weighted physicochemical properties of the central five CDR3 residues: interaction energy, strength, volume and Kidera factor 4. The reads, reprocessed by TCRdb, yield one row per CDR3 protein sequence and no DNA. Here the V and J calls rest on TCRdb's processing, not on the authors' analysis. The record for this sample contains about 130,000 distinct CDR3 sequences. Together, the top ten hold about 0.61% of the sample.

Each CD8+ T cell subset was flow-sorted in triplicate, with roughly 330,000 cells per subset placed directly into RLT lysis buffer. To exclude memory contaminants, naive CD8+ T cells were stringently defined as CD45RO-CCR7+CD27+CD95-. Standard density gradient centrifugation was used to isolate peripheral blood mononuclear cells from buffy coats. A FACSAria III was used to flow-sort naive CXCR3-negative and CXCR3-positive CD8+ T cells. An RNeasy Mini Kit was used to extract total RNA from the sorted cells. The chain is encoded by TRBV29-1 joined to TRBJ2-1; TCRdb returns TRBD1, unconfirmable since there is no DNA. The source material was naive CXCR3+ CD8+ T cells from blood. Sample cell subset or site, as interpreted from the label and publication: CD45RO-CCR7+CD27+CD95- naive CD8+ T cells expressing CXCR3 (TNR3+). The clonotype was recovered from a human donor in good health. Some clones in this sample may be carry-over from other donors' samples. The CDR3 region: CSGQPGQGIYNEQFF.